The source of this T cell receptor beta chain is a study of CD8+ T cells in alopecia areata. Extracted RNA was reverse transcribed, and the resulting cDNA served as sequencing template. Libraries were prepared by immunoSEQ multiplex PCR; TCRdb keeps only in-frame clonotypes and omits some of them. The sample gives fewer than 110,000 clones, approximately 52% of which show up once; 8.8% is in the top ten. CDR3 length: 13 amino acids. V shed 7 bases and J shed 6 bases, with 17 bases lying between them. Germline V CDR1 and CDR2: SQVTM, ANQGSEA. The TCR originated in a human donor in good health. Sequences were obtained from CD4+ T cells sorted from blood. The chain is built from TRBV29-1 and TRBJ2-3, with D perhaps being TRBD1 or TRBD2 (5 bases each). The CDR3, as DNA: TGCAGCGCAGGTTGGCTCGAGGGGGATACGCAGTATTTT. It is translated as CSAGWLEGDTQYF.